These 21 T cell receptor beta chains originate from one sample sequenced in a study of graft-versus-host responses after intestinal transplantation. Profiling relied on immunoSEQ multiplex PCR, and the TCRdb table lists in-frame clones only, not all of them. The profile covers about 110,000 clones, with just over 90% appearing a single time and around 0.55% taken by the ten largest. Their antigens are not known. The sequencing here drew on unstimulated CD8+ T cells sorted from spleen or lymph node cells, taken before intestinal transplant. These receptors came from a human donor who received an intestinal transplant.

This chain links TRBV11-2 with TRBJ2-7; 7 nucleotides match TRBD1. After removal of 3 bases from V and 2 bases from J, the junction contained 4 bases not matched to a gene. The CDR3 length is 14 residues. Germline-derived CDR1 and CDR2 are SGHAT and FQNNGV. The CDR3 here is CASSFRDRPYEQYF. CDR3 DNA: TGTGCCAGCAGCTTCCGGGACAGACCCTACGAGCAGTACTTC.

This sequence joins TRBV27 and TRBJ1-1; D is unresolved. Germline V gene data show CDR1 as MNHEY and CDR2 as SMNVEV (reference sequence). Trimming took off 6 bases at V and 5 bases at J, with 10 bases between the two ends. There are 12 residues in the CDR3. CDR3 sequence: CASSHGQTEAFF. Written as DNA, the CDR3 is TGTGCCAGCAGCCATGGGCAGACTGAAGCTTTCTTT.

V is TRBV7-9 and J is TRBJ2-7; TRBD1 might be the D (5 bases). Trimming pared 0 bases from V and 2 bases from J, leaving 14 bases between. Germline V gene lookup returns CDR1 SEHNR and CDR2 FQNEAQ (reference sequence). This CDR3 has 16 residues. This CDR3 is CASSLAVRGLAYEQYF. The CDR3 coding sequence is TGTGCCAGCAGCTTAGCTGTTAGGGGCCTTGCCTACGAGCAGTACTTC.

The chain uses TRBV19 and TRBJ1-1; tentatively, D is TRBD1 (6 bases). Germline CDR1 LNHDA, CDR2 SQIVND (reference sequence). The CDR3 is made up of 14 amino acids. Trimming left V 3 bases short and J 3 bases short, with 11 bases between. Here the CDR3 reads CASSMGGGYTEAFF. In DNA form, the CDR3 reads TGTGCCAGTAGTATGGGGGGCGGGTACACTGAAGCTTTCTTT.

The rearrangement joins TRBV7-9 to TRBJ2-5, with D perhaps matching TRBD1 (5 bases). Trimming shortened V by 5 bases and J by 0 bases, and 16 bases separated the two germline ends. CDR1 is SEHNR, CDR2 FQNEAQ, per germline (reference sequence). This CDR3 has 16 residues. The CDR3 coding sequence is TGTGCCAGCAGCGTGCACAGGATAAAGTACCAAGAGACCCAGTACTTC. The encoded protein is CASSVHRIKYQETQYF.

The chain joins TRBV2 to TRBJ2-1; D might be TRBD1 (5 bases). The CDR3 length is 12 residues. Germline V gene lookup returns CDR1 SNHLY and CDR2 FYNNEI. V was trimmed by 6 bases and J by 5 bases, leaving 8 bases between them. The CDR3 region is CASRTVNNEQFF. CDR3 nucleotides: TGTGCCAGCAGGACAGTTAACAATGAGCAGTTCTTC.

The chain couples TRBV25-1 to TRBJ1-2; no clear D gene. V shed 4 bases and J shed 4 bases, with 13 bases lying between them. Germline V gives CDR1 MGHDK, CDR2 SYGVNS. The CDR3 contains 14 residues. The CDR3 spells CASSVGAATYGYTF. The CDR3, as DNA: TGTGCCAGCAGTGTGGGAGCTGCGACCTATGGCTACACCTTC.

This clone has a handful of counts. The CDR3 DNA reads TGTGCCAGTAGTATGGGGACAGGGATCCCCTACGAGCAGTACTTC. Encoded protein: CASSMGTGIPYEQYF. The chain combines TRBV19 with TRBJ2-7; 9 bases are a match to TRBD1. Germline V lookup: CDR1 LNHDA, CDR2 SQIVND (reference sequence). The CDR3 is made up of 15 amino acids. Trimming removed 3 bases from V and 2 bases from J; junction bases left unmatched: 5.

The J gene is TRBJ2-3, the V gene TRBV9, with 8 bases identical to TRBD2. The trim removed 0 bases at V and 6 bases at J, leaving 9 bases unmatched. The CDR3 is 16 residues long. Germline values: CDR1 SGDLS, CDR2 YYNGEE. CDR3 nucleotides: TGTGCCAGCAGCGTAGAATGGTCGGGAGGGCCTGATACGCAGTATTTT. It specifies CASSVEWSGGPDTQYF.

The CDR3 region is CASSTSGLAGEEQYF. CDR3 nucleotides: TGTGCCAGTAGTACTTCGGGACTAGCGGGAGAGGAGCAGTACTTC. This rearrangement joins TRBV19 to TRBJ2-7, with TRBD2 matching over 14 bases. V was clipped by 4 bases and J by 7 bases; unmatched bases: 6. CDR1 and CDR2 from the germline V gene are LNHDA and SQIVND (reference sequence). CDR3 size: 15 residues.

The V and J genes are TRBV29-1 and TRBJ1-2, with a tentative D call TRBD1 (5 bases). CDR3 length equals 13 residues. CDR1 and CDR2 from the germline V gene are SQVTM and ANQGSEA. V was cut by 7 bases and J by 7 bases, with 19 bases left in between. This CDR3 reads CSAQPGTTVGYTF. The CDR3 DNA sequence: TGCAGCGCCCAGCCAGGGACCACTGTTGGCTACACCTTC.

The rearrangement links TRBV6-5 to TRBJ1-5; D unclear. Germline CDR1 is MNHEY and CDR2 is SVGAGI. The CDR3 is 12 residues long. V was clipped by 5 bases and J by 1 base, with 3 bases between them. The CDR3 loop reads CASSDSNQPQHF. For the CDR3, the DNA is TGTGCCAGCAGTGACAGCAATCAGCCCCAGCATTTT.

Points on this clone: An end of the junction differs from the germline gene, which may be a read error. The V gene is TRBV11-2, the J gene TRBJ1-2, with D perhaps matching TRBD1 (5 bases). CDR3 length: 11 residues. Germline lookup yields CDR1 SGHAT and CDR2 FQNNGV. This chain's CDR3 is CASSLKGPGFF. The CDR3 DNA reads as TGTGCCAGCAGCTTAAAGGGACCGGGATTCTTC. The full variable domain, in which reference TRBV11-2 and TRBJ1-2 provide the parts outside the CDR3, is EAGVAQSPRYKIIEKRQSVAFWCNPISGHATLYWYQQILGQGPKLLIQFQNNGVVDDSQLPKDRFSAERLKGVDSTLKIQPAKLEDSAVYLCASSLKGPGFFGSGTRLTVV.

V gene TRBV9 combines with J gene TRBJ2-3; unclear D gene. Trimming left V 4 bases short and J 2 bases short, with 11 bases between. The CDR3 runs 14 residues. CDR1 is SGDLS and CDR2 is YYNGEE in the germline V gene. The CDR3 DNA reads as TGTGCCAGCAGCCTTCAGACGGTCACAGATACGCAGTATTTT. Amino acids: CASSLQTVTDTQYF.

The CDR3 nucleotides read TGTGCCAGCAGCCCCTCGACCGACTATAGTACAGATACGCAGTATTTT. It encodes CASSPSTDYSTDTQYF. The V call is TRBV7-9, the J call TRBJ2-3; tentative D call: TRBD2 (5 bases). Germline assignment: CDR1 SEHNR and CDR2 FQNEAQ (reference sequence). Trimming took 5 bases from V and 3 from J, leaving 18 bases between them. This CDR3 spans 16 amino acids.

The V call is TRBV27, the J call TRBJ1-2; D gene ambiguous. The V gene lost 7 bases and the J gene lost 2 bases, with 11 bases spanning the gap. The V gene's germline CDR1 is MNHEY and CDR2 SMNVEV (reference sequence). The CDR3 has 13 residues. The CDR3 region is CASKEGINYGYTF. The DNA of the CDR3 is TGTGCCAGCAAGGAAGGTATCAACTATGGCTACACCTTC.

The V gene is TRBV28, the J gene TRBJ1-3, with TRBD1 matching 9 bases. This CDR3 contains 15 residues. V trimming: 5 bases; J trimming: 1 base; junction bases outside the gene matches: 3. Per germline, CDR1 MDHEN and CDR2 SYDVKM. This CDR3 reads CASSNRGLSGNTIYF. In DNA, the CDR3 is TGTGCCAGCAGTAACAGGGGGCTGTCTGGAAACACCATATATTTT. Together with reference TRBV28 and TRBJ1-3, the CDR3 gives the full variable domain: DVKVTQSSRYLVKRTGEKVFLECVQDMDHENMFWYRQDPGLGLRLIYFSYDVKMKEKGDIPEGYSVSREKKERFSLILESASTNQTSMYLCASSNRGLSGNTIYFGEGSWLTVV.

The rearrangement uses TRBV30 and TRBJ1-4; 8 bases align to TRBD1. The CDR3 has 13 amino acids. Germline loops: CDR1 GTSNPN, CDR2 SVGIG (reference sequence). With 4 bases clipped from V and 4 bases from J, the junction kept 2 bases outside the gene matches. CDR3 residues: CAWKTGVNEKLFF. The CDR3 DNA is TGTGCCTGGAAGACAGGGGTTAATGAAAAACTGTTTTTT.

About this clone itself: A read error may produce the germline difference seen at one junction end. This CDR3 is CASSDRTKFVLLF. CDR3 DNA sequence: TGTGCCAGCAGTGATCGGACTAAATTTGTCCTGCTCTTC. V gene TRBV6-1 combines with J gene TRBJ2-1; perhaps TRBD2 as D (6 bases). The V gene's germline CDR1 is MNHNS and CDR2 SASEGT. The CDR3 extends over 13 amino acids.

The chain links TRBV5-1 to TRBJ2-1; no clear D. The CDR3 extends over 15 amino acids. V was clipped by 0 bases and J by 4 bases, with 11 bases between them. CDR1 SGHRS and CDR2 YFSETQ come from the germline V gene. This CDR3 is CASSLGSPEYNEQFF. The CDR3 coding sequence is TGCGCCAGCAGCTTGGGTAGCCCCGAATACAATGAGCAGTTCTTC.

A word on this clone: This specimen includes other DNA sequences encoding the same CDR3. The chain links TRBV11-2 to TRBJ2-7; 7 bases agree with TRBD1. Germline V gene lookup returns CDR1 SGHAT and CDR2 FQNNGV. The CDR3 consists of 13 residues. Trimming took 5 bases from V and 2 from J; bases not matched to a gene: 3. The CDR3 loop is CASSPGTAYEQYF. In nucleotides, the CDR3 is TGTGCCAGCAGCCCTGGGACAGCCTACGAGCAGTACTTC.